Each of the 15 T cell receptor beta chains below was sequenced from the same sample in a study of neurological immune-mediated disorders. TCRdb passed the 5' RACE reads through MiXCR, listing each CDR3 protein once. Of 77,000 or so distinct CDR3 sequences in the sample, 9.4% were seen once. Source material: PBMCs. These receptors all stem from a man aged 50 or older in good health.

The sample holds many counts of this clonotype. The gene calls are TRBV5-1 and TRBJ1-1, with TRBD1 matching over 7 bases. Germline CDR1 and CDR2: SGHRS and YFSETQ. This CDR3 comprises 15 residues. After removal of 4 bases from V and 3 bases from J, the junction contained 9 bases not matched to a gene. The CDR3 is CASSRDRAVDTEAFF. The CDR3 region has the DNA TGCGCCAGCAGCCGAGACAGGGCCGTGGACACTGAAGCTTTCTTT. The complete variable domain, with remaining parts taken from reference TRBV5-1 and TRBJ1-1, reads KAGVTQTPRYLIKTRGQQVTLSCSPISGHRSVSWYQQTPGQGLQFLFEYFSETQRNKGNFPGRFSGRQFSNSRSEMNVSTLELGDSALYLCASSRDRAVDTEAFFGQGTRLTVV.

This clonotype was counted only a few times. The chain carries TRBV5-1 and TRBJ2-1, with 9 bases aligning to TRBD1. The CDR3 length is 15 residues. Germline-derived CDR1 and CDR2 are SGHRS and YFSETQ. V shed 4 bases and J 1 base; nucleotides not matched to a gene: 3. The CDR3 spells CASSLTGGSYNEQFF. CDR3 sequence (DNA): TGCGCCAGCAGCCTGACAGGGGGTTCCTACAATGAGCAGTTCTTC.

This clonotype was recorded many times. This chain links TRBV5-1 with TRBJ2-5, with 12 positions matching TRBD1. The J segment lost 6 bases and the V segment lost 2 bases, leaving 5 bases of the junction unmatched. CDR3 length: 15 residues. CDR1 and CDR2 (germline): SGHRS, YFSETQ. In DNA form, the CDR3 reads TGCGCCAGCAGCTTCCGGGACAGGGGGCGGCAGACCCAGTACTTC. This translates into CASSFRDRGRQTQYF.

In its sample, this clonotype was seen many times. The chain carries TRBV5-1 and TRBJ2-6; D not resolved. CDR1 SGHRS and CDR2 YFSETQ come from the germline V gene. The CDR3 spans 21 residues. The ends were cut back, 0 bases at V and 0 bases at J, with 22 bases in the middle. In DNA form, the CDR3 reads TGCGCCAGCAGCTTGGACCCGCCAGGTAGTGGAGTGGACTCTGGGGCCAACGTCCTGACTTTC. This codes for CASSLDPPGSGVDSGANVLTF.

This clonotype was counted ten times or more. The chain combines TRBV15 with TRBJ2-3; tentative D call: TRBD2 (5 bases). The length of the CDR3 is 15 residues. Germline V gene lookup returns CDR1 LNHNV and CDR2 YYDKDF (reference sequence). The V gene lost 0 bases and the J gene lost 0 bases, with 7 bases spanning the gap. The CDR3 protein is CATSRDQRSTDTQYF. The CDR3 nucleotides are TGTGCCACCAGCAGAGATCAGCGGAGCACAGATACGCAGTATTTT.

There are many counts of this clonotype. This sequence joins TRBV3-1 and TRBJ1-1; D gene ambiguous. V lost 1 base, J lost 1 base, and 7 bases lay in between. Germline CDR1 reads LGHDT; CDR2 reads YNNKEL (reference sequence). CDR3 length: 14 residues. CDR3 coding DNA: TGTGCCAGCAGCCAAGGCGTAGCGAACACTGAAGCTTTCTTT. Amino acids: CASSQGVANTEAFF.

This clonotype was detected ten times or more. The V gene is TRBV29-1, the J gene TRBJ2-3, with TRBD2 matching 11 bases. CDR1 and CDR2 from the germline V gene are SQVTM and ANQGSEA. The CDR3 is made up of 14 amino acids. For the CDR3, the DNA is TGCACCCTCCTCACCGGGACTAGCGGTGATACGCAGTATTTT. Translation gives CTLLTGTSGDTQYF.

The table lists this clonotype with many counts. The rearrangement uses TRBV6-6 and TRBJ2-5, with TRBD1 matching 8 bases. Germline V lookup: CDR1 MNHNY, CDR2 SVGAGI (reference sequence). The length of the CDR3 is 14 residues. Trimming took 5 bases from V and 5 from J; bases not matched to a gene: 7. In DNA, the CDR3 is TGTGCCAGCAGTCGCCCGACAGGGGCGGAGACCCAGTACTTC. It codes for CASSRPTGAETQYF.

This clonotype was found a few times. This chain connects TRBV6-1 to TRBJ1-5; TRBD1 might be the D (6 bases). The germline V gene encodes CDR1 MNHNS and CDR2 SASEGT. The V and J ends lost 8 bases and 1 base respectively, with 12 bases between them. The CDR3 is 14 amino acids. CDR3 DNA sequence: TGTGCCAGCGGCAGGGGCACCAGCAATCAGCCCCAGCATTTT. Its translation is CASGRGTSNQPQHF.

There are many counts of this clonotype. The V gene is TRBV9, the J gene TRBJ2-3; TRBD2 matches 7 bases. V lost 2 bases, J lost 1 base, and 7 bases stayed unmatched. CDR1 SGDLS and CDR2 YYNGEE come from the germline V gene. This CDR3 contains 16 residues. The CDR3 coding sequence is TGTGCCAGCAGCGTGTCAAGCGCGGGGGGCACAGATACGCAGTATTTT. As protein: CASSVSSAGGTDTQYF.

This clonotype showed up many times. V and J are TRBV5-1 and TRBJ2-1; D is perhaps TRBD2 (5 bases). This CDR3 comprises 14 residues. Germline-derived CDR1 and CDR2 are SGHRS and YFSETQ. Trimming removed 4 bases from V and 1 base from J, with 9 bases in between. CDR3 nucleotides: TGCGCCAGCAGCCCTACGGGGTCCTACAATGAGCAGTTCTTC. This sequence encodes CASSPTGSYNEQFF.

The chain couples TRBV25-1 to TRBJ1-1; D is uncertain. Germline lookup yields CDR1 MGHDK and CDR2 SYGVNS. The CDR3 is 13 amino acids. Deletions cut 3 bases from V and 3 bases from J, with 8 bases between. The CDR3 DNA reads TGTGCCAGCAGTGAGGGGATTTACACTGAAGCTTTCTTT. Translation: CASSEGIYTEAFF.

This clonotype was seen many times. The chain joins TRBV30 to TRBJ2-6; D ambiguous. The V gene lost 1 base and the J gene lost 11 bases, with 6 bases spanning the gap. The germline V gene has CDR1 GTSNPN and CDR2 SVGIG (reference sequence). The length of the CDR3 is 11 residues. Here the CDR3 reads CAWSASYVLTF. The CDR3 nucleotides read TGTGCCTGGAGTGCCTCTTACGTCCTGACTTTC.

The chain uses TRBV11-2 and TRBJ2-1; 9 bases agree with TRBD2. The V segment lost 3 bases and the J segment 3 bases; nucleotides outside the gene matches: 6. This CDR3 region has 16 residues. Germline loops: CDR1 SGHAT, CDR2 FQNNGV. The CDR3: CASSFPAGGLYNEQFF. As DNA, the CDR3 is TGTGCCAGCAGCTTCCCAGCGGGGGGTCTCTACAATGAGCAGTTCTTC.

This clonotype appeared many times. This rearrangement joins TRBV10-3 to TRBJ2-3, with TRBD1 identical over 9 bases. Trimming took 3 bases from V and 2 from J; bases not matched to a gene: 6. Germline V CDR1 and CDR2: ENHRY, SYGVKD. The CDR3 has 16 residues. This chain's CDR3 is CAISDPGTGSTDTQYF. The CDR3 region has the DNA TGTGCCATCAGTGACCCCGGGACAGGGTCCACAGATACGCAGTATTTT.